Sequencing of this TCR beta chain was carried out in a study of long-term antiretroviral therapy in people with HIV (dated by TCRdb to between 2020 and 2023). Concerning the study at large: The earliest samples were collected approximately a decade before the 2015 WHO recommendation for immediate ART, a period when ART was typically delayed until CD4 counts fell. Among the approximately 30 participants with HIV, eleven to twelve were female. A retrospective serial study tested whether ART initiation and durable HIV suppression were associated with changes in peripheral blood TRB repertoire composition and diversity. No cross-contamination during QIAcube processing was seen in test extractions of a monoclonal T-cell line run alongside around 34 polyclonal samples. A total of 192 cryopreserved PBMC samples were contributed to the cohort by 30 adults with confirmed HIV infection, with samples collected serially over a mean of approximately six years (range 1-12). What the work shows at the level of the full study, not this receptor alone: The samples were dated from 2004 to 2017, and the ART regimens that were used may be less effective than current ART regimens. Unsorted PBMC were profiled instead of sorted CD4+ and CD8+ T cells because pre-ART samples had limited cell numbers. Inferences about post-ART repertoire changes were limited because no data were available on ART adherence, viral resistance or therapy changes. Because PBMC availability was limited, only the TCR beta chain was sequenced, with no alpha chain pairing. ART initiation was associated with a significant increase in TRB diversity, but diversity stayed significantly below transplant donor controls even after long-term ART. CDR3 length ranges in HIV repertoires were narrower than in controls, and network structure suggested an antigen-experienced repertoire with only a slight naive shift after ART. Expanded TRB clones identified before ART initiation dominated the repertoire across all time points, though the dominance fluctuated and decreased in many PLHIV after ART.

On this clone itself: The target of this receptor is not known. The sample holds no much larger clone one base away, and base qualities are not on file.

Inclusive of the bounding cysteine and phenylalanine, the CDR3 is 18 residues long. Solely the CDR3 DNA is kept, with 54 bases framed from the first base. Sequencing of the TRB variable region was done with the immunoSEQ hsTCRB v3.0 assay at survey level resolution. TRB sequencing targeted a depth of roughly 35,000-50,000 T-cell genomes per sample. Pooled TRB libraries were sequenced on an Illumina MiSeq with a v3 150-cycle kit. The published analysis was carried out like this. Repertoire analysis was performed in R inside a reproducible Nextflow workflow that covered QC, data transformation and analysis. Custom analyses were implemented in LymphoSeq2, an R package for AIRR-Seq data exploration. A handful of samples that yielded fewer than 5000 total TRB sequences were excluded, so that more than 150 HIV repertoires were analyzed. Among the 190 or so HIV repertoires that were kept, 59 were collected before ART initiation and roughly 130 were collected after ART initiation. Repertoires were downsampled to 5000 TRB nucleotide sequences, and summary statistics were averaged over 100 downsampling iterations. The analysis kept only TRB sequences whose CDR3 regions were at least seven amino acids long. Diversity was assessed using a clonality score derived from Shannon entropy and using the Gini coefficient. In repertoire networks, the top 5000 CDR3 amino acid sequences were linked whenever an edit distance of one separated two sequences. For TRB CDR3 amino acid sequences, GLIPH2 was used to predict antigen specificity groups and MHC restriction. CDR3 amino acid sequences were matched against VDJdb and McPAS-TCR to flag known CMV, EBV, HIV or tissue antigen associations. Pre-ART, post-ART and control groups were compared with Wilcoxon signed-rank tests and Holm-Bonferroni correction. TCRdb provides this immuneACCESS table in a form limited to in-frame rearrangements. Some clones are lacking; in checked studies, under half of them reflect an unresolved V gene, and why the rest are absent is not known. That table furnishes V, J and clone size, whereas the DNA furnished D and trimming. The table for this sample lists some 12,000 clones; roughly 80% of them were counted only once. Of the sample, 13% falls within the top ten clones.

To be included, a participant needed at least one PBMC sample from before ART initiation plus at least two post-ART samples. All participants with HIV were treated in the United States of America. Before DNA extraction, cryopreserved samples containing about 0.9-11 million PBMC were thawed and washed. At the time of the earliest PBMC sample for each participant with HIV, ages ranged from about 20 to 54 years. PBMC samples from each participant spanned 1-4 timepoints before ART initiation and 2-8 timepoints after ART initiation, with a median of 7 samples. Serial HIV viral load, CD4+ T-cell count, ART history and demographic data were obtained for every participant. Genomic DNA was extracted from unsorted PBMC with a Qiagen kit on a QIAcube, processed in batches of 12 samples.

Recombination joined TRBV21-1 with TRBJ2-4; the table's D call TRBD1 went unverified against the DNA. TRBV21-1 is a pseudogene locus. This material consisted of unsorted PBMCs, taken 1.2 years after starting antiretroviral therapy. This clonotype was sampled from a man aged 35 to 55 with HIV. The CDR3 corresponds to CASSKAGHQALAKNIQYF. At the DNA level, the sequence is TGTGCCAGCAGCAAAGCGGGACACCAGGCTTTAGCCAAAAACATTCAGTACTTC.